This TCR beta chain was observed in a study of OX40 agonist ivuxolimab in advanced cancers. Study-wide background: A mean age of approximately 64 years, range about 23 to 90, was recorded, and approximately 85% were male. Whole-study results and caveats: Doses of 0.1 to 3.0 mg/kg were accompanied by clonal expansion of CD4+ and CD8+ blood T cells by week 6.

CDR1 and CDR2 from the germline V gene are SGHVS and FQNEAQ. Deletions cut 5 bases from V and 4 bases from J, with 14 bases between. This CDR3 has 15 amino acids. Clones were read by immunoSEQ multiplex PCR, and TCRdb kept only the in-frame ones, dropping some. This table holds roughly 80,000 clones, over 90% found once. On this clone itself: Its antigen is unknown.

The chain is built from TRBV7-8 and TRBJ2-2; D gene ambiguous. This clonotype was sampled from an adult with an advanced solid tumor such as melanoma, head and neck, liver or kidney cancer. The input for sequencing was CD4+ or CD8+ T cells sorted from blood, taken in a trial of the OX40 agonist ivuxolimab. For the CDR3, the DNA is TGTGCCAGCAGCATAGATGGGGTGACCACCGGGGAGCTGTTTTTT. Protein product: CASSIDGVTTGELFF. The whole variable domain, filled in from reference TRBV7-8 and TRBJ2-2, reads GAGVSQSPRYKVAKRGQDVALRCDPISGHVSLFWYQQALGQGPEFLTYFQNEAQLDKSGLPSDRFFAERPEGSVSTLKIQRTQQEDSAVYLCASSIDGVTTGELFFGEGSRLTVL.